This T cell receptor beta chain was documented in a study of cytomegalovirus exposure and HLA in healthy donors. Study results and limitations: Reports indicated that the classifier achieved high specificity and sensitivity in diagnosing cytomegalovirus status. Specificity of three CMV-associated chains for CMV antigens was verified in vitro.

Donors came from a validation cohort of about 110 subjects, distinct from the first 666-subject cohort. Measured with immunoSEQ multiplex PCR; TCRdb has only the in-frame clones, and not every one. The sample records fewer than 95,000 clones, almost 85% being singletons. Points on this clone: Its antigen is unidentified. The junction departs from the called germline gene at one end, perhaps through a read error.

Sequenced input: PBMCs. This TCR was recovered from a woman between 18 and 29 years old in good health and CMV-seropositive.

CDR3 coding DNA: TGTGCCAGTAGCCCGGGACAGGGTAATACACCCCTCCACTTT. It codes for CASSPGQGNTPLHF. This chain joins TRBV19 and TRBJ1-6; 9 bases are shared with TRBD1. This CDR3 comprises 14 residues. Germline assignment: CDR1 LNHDA and CDR2 SQIVND (reference sequence).